A selection of T cell receptor beta chains follows, all from one sample in a study of vaccination and CD4 T cells after COVID-19. No antigen has been assigned to these receptors. TCRdb reprocessed the PCR reads via MiXCR and lists one record per CDR3 protein. The sample has roughly 7,800 distinct CDR3 sequences, more than 25% seen once. What was sequenced was CD4+ T cells from blood, cultured in vitro. The receptors originated from a human donor in good health. Each CDR3 is given with its conserved first and last residue. A D gene is named only where the DNA matches it firmly. A clone size is listed for some rows: how often the clone was seen (once, few, many), or a class if it is expanded.

medium-sized	TRBV15	TRBJ1-6	NA	CATSVIKGPDSPLHF	TGTGCCACCAGCGTAATCAAGGGTCCGGATTCACCCCTCCACTTT
NA	TRBV7-2	TRBJ1-1	TRBD1	CASSRGQGDTEAFF	TGTGCCAGCAGCCGCGGACAGGGTGACACTGAAGCTTTCTTT
few	TRBV28	TRBJ2-1	TRBD2	CATLAGGNEQFF	TGTGCCACACTAGCGGGAGGGAATGAGCAGTTCTTC
NA	TRBV6-1	TRBJ2-7	NA	CASSSKGHYEQYF	TGTGCCAGCAGTAGTAAAGGACACTACGAGCAGTACTTC
NA	TRBV28	TRBJ2-6	NA	CASSLSFGASVLTF	TGTGCCAGCAGTTTATCCTTCGGGGCCAGCGTCCTGACTTTC
few	TRBV7-6	TRBJ2-1	NA	CASRNGYNEQFF	TGTGCCAGCAGGAATGGCTACAATGAGCAGTTCTTC
NA	TRBV6-5	TRBJ2-3	TRBD1	CASSYRDRETDTQYF	TGTGCCAGCAGTTACAGGGACAGGGAGACAGATACGCAGTATTTT
NA	TRBV27	TRBJ2-7	TRBD2	CASSRPGASGSYEQYF	TGTGCCAGCAGTAGGCCTGGGGCTAGCGGGAGTTACGAGCAGTACTTC
NA	TRBV19	TRBJ1-1	NA	CASSIQGRETEAFF	TGTGCCAGTAGTATACAGGGGAGGGAGACTGAAGCTTTCTTT
few	TRBV6-2/TRBV6-3	TRBJ1-1	NA	CASTDYRRVAFF	TGTGCCAGCACTGACTATCGGCGAGTAGCTTTCTTT
few	TRBV7-9	TRBJ1-1	TRBD1	CASSVQGGAEAFF	TGTGCCAGCAGCGTTCAGGGGGGGGCTGAAGCTTTCTTT
NA	TRBV19	TRBJ2-5	TRBD1	CASSMGQGQVSRETQYF	TGTGCCAGTAGTATGGGACAGGGGCAGGTGAGTAGGGAGACCCAGTACTTC
NA	TRBV5-1	TRBJ2-5	NA	CASSFDKTQYF	TGCGCCAGCAGCTTCGATAAGACCCAGTACTTC
NA	TRBV19	TRBJ2-1	TRBD2	CASSGGALNEQFF	TGTGCCAGTAGCGGGGGGGCTCTCAATGAGCAGTTCTTC
NA	TRBV28	TRBJ1-1	NA	CASSFRGPGTGAFF	TGTGCCAGCAGTTTCCGGGGCCCGGGCACTGGAGCTTTCTTT
few	TRBV7-2	TRBJ2-5	NA	CASSYRVLETQYF	TGTGCCAGCAGTTACAGGGTTCTAGAGACCCAGTACTTC
NA	TRBV6-1	TRBJ2-7	TRBD2	CASATPGGYEQYF	TGTGCCAGCGCCACTCCGGGAGGCTACGAGCAGTACTTC
NA	TRBV15	TRBJ2-5	NA	CATSRDTGPQYF	TGTGCCACCAGCAGAGATACAGGGCCCCAGTACTTC
NA	TRBV11-2	TRBJ1-2	NA	CASSWARSYGYTF	TGTGCCAGCAGCTGGGCCAGATCCTATGGCTACACCTTC
NA	TRBV28	TRBJ1-2	TRBD1	CASSFELTGGHGYTF	TGTGCCAGCAGTTTTGAATTGACAGGGGGCCATGGCTACACCTTC
NA	TRBV6-2/TRBV6-3	TRBJ2-3	TRBD2	CASRPRLAGTDTQYF	TGTGCCAGCAGGCCGAGACTAGCGGGCACAGATACGCAGTATTTT
NA	TRBV19	TRBJ1-5	NA	CASSSGRNQPQHF	TGTGCCAGTAGTTCAGGGCGCAATCAGCCCCAGCATTTT
NA	TRBV7-9	TRBJ1-1	TRBD1	CASSFGTGATEAFF	TGTGCCAGCAGCTTCGGGACAGGGGCAACTGAAGCTTTCTTT
NA	TRBV4-3	TRBJ2-7	TRBD1	CASSPGGRRIGEQYF	TGCGCCAGCAGCCCAGGGGGCAGGAGGATAGGAGAGCAGTACTTC
NA	TRBV5-6	TRBJ1-2	NA	CASSLRSGPYGYTF	TGTGCCAGCAGCTTGAGGTCTGGACCCTATGGCTACACCTTC
NA	TRBV5-1	TRBJ2-5	TRBD1	CASSFRTGSETQYF	TGCGCCAGCAGCTTCCGGACAGGGTCGGAGACCCAGTACTTC
large	TRBV6-5	TRBJ1-5	TRBD1	CASSSTGGVYSNQPQHF	TGTGCCAGCAGTTCGACAGGGGGGGTTTATAGCAATCAGCCCCAGCATTTT
NA	TRBV10-3	TRBJ2-7	TRBD1	CAISGQASYEQYF	TGTGCCATCAGCGGACAGGCATCCTACGAGCAGTACTTC
medium-sized	TRBV10-3	TRBJ2-5	NA	CAIAFGREETQYF	TGTGCCATCGCTTTCGGCAGGGAAGAGACCCAGTACTTC
NA	TRBV12-3/TRBV12-4	TRBJ1-5	NA	CASTDVGQGYNQPQHF	TGTGCCAGCACCGATGTGGGGCAGGGGTACAATCAGCCCCAGCATTTT
NA	TRBV9	TRBJ2-1	NA	CASSVGVSSYNEQFF	TGTGCCAGCAGCGTAGGGGTAAGCTCCTACAATGAGCAGTTCTTC
few	TRBV19	TRBJ2-7	NA	CASSRAGGTNEQYF	TGTGCCAGTAGTAGGGCCGGTGGTACTAACGAGCAGTACTTC
NA	TRBV20-1	TRBJ2-1	TRBD1	CSALDRGVYNEQFF	TGCAGTGCTCTGGACAGGGGGGTATACAATGAGCAGTTCTTC
few	TRBV29-1	TRBJ1-2	TRBD1	CSVAAGGFGYTF	TGCAGCGTTGCGGCAGGGGGCTTTGGCTACACCTTC
medium-sized	TRBV7-9	TRBJ1-5	NA	CASSLASRTAQHF	TGTGCCAGCAGCTTAGCGTCACGGACAGCCCAGCATTTT
few	TRBV7-3	TRBJ1-5	NA	CASRTGQEGDPQHF	TGTGCCAGCAGGACAGGACAAGAAGGGGACCCCCAGCATTTT
NA	TRBV28	TRBJ1-1	NA	CASHSGPGQNTEAFF	TGTGCCAGCCACTCGGGGCCGGGACAGAACACTGAAGCTTTCTTT
NA	TRBV7-9	TRBJ2-7	NA	CASSLGSGIFYEQYF	TGTGCCAGCAGCTTAGGATCGGGAATCTTTTACGAGCAGTACTTC
NA	TRBV28	TRBJ2-5	TRBD2	CASSFLAGGSETQYF	TGTGCCAGCAGCTTTCTAGCGGGAGGGTCGGAGACCCAGTACTTC
medium-sized	TRBV7-2	TRBJ1-2	NA	CASSTGVGYGYTF	TGTGCCAGCAGCACCGGGGTGGGGTATGGCTACACCTTC
NA	TRBV20-1	TRBJ1-1	NA	CSAIIPGSYTEAFF	TGCAGTGCTATTATCCCCGGGTCTTACACTGAAGCTTTCTTT
NA	TRBV9	TRBJ1-2	NA	CASSPGMRDGYTF	TGTGCCAGCAGCCCAGGGATGAGGGATGGCTACACCTTC
few	TRBV27	TRBJ2-7	NA	CASSLKVPLYEQYF	TGTGCCAGCAGTTTAAAGGTGCCCCTCTACGAGCAGTACTTC
medium-sized	TRBV24-1	TRBJ1-1	TRBD1	CATSDSGGTTEAFF	TGTGCCACCAGTGATTCAGGGGGGACCACTGAAGCTTTCTTT
NA	TRBV6-1	TRBJ1-1	TRBD1	CASRGQGAGDTEAFF	TGTGCCAGCAGAGGACAGGGGGCAGGGGACACTGAAGCTTTCTTT
NA	TRBV6-5	TRBJ2-7	TRBD1	CASSYSNNRRQGWSEQYF	TGTGCCAGCAGTTACTCTAACAACAGGAGACAGGGATGGTCCGAGCAGTACTTC
NA	TRBV28	TRBJ1-1	NA	CASSPQDHGGAFF	TGTGCCAGCAGTCCTCAAGACCACGGCGGAGCTTTCTTT
NA	TRBV20-1	TRBJ2-1	NA	CSAGRRPYNEQFF	TGCAGTGCTGGTCGGCGACCGTACAATGAGCAGTTCTTC
few	TRBV20-1	TRBJ2-5	NA	CSAREERVWAVSWETQYF	TGCAGTGCTAGAGAAGAACGGGTGTGGGCCGTTTCATGGGAGACCCAGTACTTC
few	TRBV5-1	TRBJ2-1	NA	CASSVGDYNEQFF	TGCGCCAGCAGCGTGGGAGACTACAATGAGCAGTTCTTC